The 20 T cell receptor beta chains presented below share a single source sample, sequenced in a study of blood T cell repertoires in COVID-19. Method: immunoSEQ multiplex PCR; TCRdb's copy keeps in-frame clones and lacks some. Of some 190,000 clones listed, 85% were seen once; the top ten hold roughly 8%. The sequenced material came from peripheral blood. These receptors were taken from a woman aged 55 to 70 with acute or convalescent COVID-19.

This sequence joins TRBV21-1 and TRBJ2-1; TRBD1, as called in the table, went unchecked against the DNA. TRBV21-1 is listed as a pseudogene. The CDR3 consists of 16 residues. The CDR3 sequence: CASTREGGWEHNEQFF. CDR3 DNA: TGTGCCAGCACCAGGGAAGGGGGCTGGGAACACAATGAGCAGTTCTTC.

The rearrangement joins TRBV10-3 to TRBJ1-2; D remains unclear. Trimming stripped 3 bases from V and 7 bases from J, with 6 bases between. In germline, CDR1 is ENHRY, CDR2 SYGVKD. The CDR3 loop spans 11 amino acids. CDR3 nucleotide sequence: TGTGCCATCAGTGAAGGCGGTGGCTACACCTTC. The encoded protein is CAISEGGGYTF.

The gene calls are TRBV6-1 and TRBJ1-3; 9 bases are shared with TRBD1. CDR1 MNHNS and CDR2 SASEGT come from the germline V gene. The CDR3 runs to 18 residues. After removal of 2 bases from V and 0 bases from J, the junction contained 8 bases not matched to a gene. The CDR3 nucleotides are TGTGCCAGCAGTGAAAATTTGGGGACAGGGACCTCTGGAAACACCATATATTTT. Its translation: CASSENLGTGTSGNTIYF.

The rearrangement uses TRBV5-1 and TRBJ2-7; weak D call: TRBD1 (6 bases). V was pared by 4 bases and J by 6 bases, with 11 bases between. This CDR3 has 12 residues. Germline CDR1 reads SGHRS; CDR2 reads YFSETQ. The CDR3 nucleotides read TGCGCCAGCAGCGAGGGACAAGGCGAGCAGTACTTC. Amino acids: CASSEGQGEQYF.

This chain joins TRBV5-1 and TRBJ1-4; possible D gene TRBD1, 5 bases. CDR1 and CDR2 from the germline V gene are SGHRS and YFSETQ. The V gene lost 2 bases and the J gene lost 7 bases, with 18 bases spanning the gap. CDR3 length: 16 residues. The CDR3 reads CASSLVDDSTGEKLFF. The CDR3 DNA reads as TGCGCCAGCAGCTTAGTGGACGACAGTACGGGTGAAAAACTGTTTTTT.

The CDR3 nucleotides read TGTGCCAGCAGTGAGGGAAAGTGGGAGAAGAGGGAGACCCAGTACTTC. Translation: CASSEGKWEKRETQYF. The gene calls are TRBV2 and TRBJ2-5; maybe TRBD2 (5 bases). Germline V gene lookup returns CDR1 SNHLY and CDR2 FYNNEI. Trimming cost V 3 bases and J 5 bases, with 19 bases left between them. CDR3 length: 16 residues.

The rearrangement links TRBV4-1 to TRBJ2-5, with a possible D match to TRBD1 (5 bases). CDR3 length: 15 amino acids. Germline CDR1 is MGHRA and CDR2 is YSYEKL. The ends were cut back, 1 base at V and 5 bases at J, with 14 bases in the middle. The chain's CDR3 is CASSQAIGVPETQYF. The CDR3 region has the DNA TGCGCCAGCAGCCAAGCCATAGGGGTCCCGGAGACCCAGTACTTC.

This clone was picked up one time. V and J are TRBV6-5 and TRBJ2-2; the match to TRBD1 covers 7 bases. Germline CDR1 reads MNHEY; CDR2 reads SVGAGI. This CDR3 has 16 residues. V lost 4 bases to trimming and J lost 5 bases; unmatched junction nucleotides: 10. CDR3 bases: TGTGCCAGCAGTTCCGCCCGACAGGGTGGAACCGGGGAGCTGTTTTTT. Its translation is CASSSARQGGTGELFF.

In this sample, this clone turned up once. In DNA form, the CDR3 reads TGTGCCAGCAGTGAAGCGGGGCTCAAATATGGCTACACCTTC. Its translation: CASSEAGLKYGYTF. This rearrangement joins TRBV2 to TRBJ1-2, with D possibly matching TRBD1 (5 bases). Per germline, CDR1 SNHLY and CDR2 FYNNEI. This CDR3 spans 14 amino acids. Trimming took off 0 bases at V and 5 bases at J, with 10 bases between the two ends. The variable domain in full, with the rest retrieved from reference TRBV2 and TRBJ1-2, is EPEVTQTPSHQVTQMGQEVILRCVPISNHLYFYWYRQILGQKVEFLVSFYNNEISEKSEIFDDQFSVERPDGSNFTLKIRSTKLEDSAMYFCASSEAGLKYGYTFGSGTRLTVV.

This chain uses TRBV27 with TRBJ2-7; 7 nucleotides line up with TRBD2. The CDR3 sequence is 13 residues long. J gave up 3 bases and V 5 bases, and 4 bases lay outside the gene matches. Per germline, CDR1 MNHEY and CDR2 SMNVEV (reference sequence). This CDR3 is CASSLTGGYEQYV. The DNA of the CDR3 is TGTGCCAGCAGTCTTACGGGAGGCTACGAGCAGTACGTC.

This chain connects TRBV6-6 to TRBJ1-5; TRBD1 is a possible D gene (6 bases). Between the trimmed V and J ends, which lost 6 bases and 3 bases, there was a span of 15 bases. Looked up from germline, CDR1 is MNHNY and CDR2 is SVGAGI (reference sequence). This CDR3 has 15 amino acids. CDR3 amino acids: CASRQLRTDNQPQHF. In DNA form, the CDR3 reads TGTGCCAGCAGACAACTTCGGACAGACAATCAGCCCCAGCATTTT.

V gene TRBV6-5 combines with J gene TRBJ1-2; 7 bases agree with TRBD1. CDR1 is MNHEY and CDR2 is SVGAGI in the germline V gene. The CDR3 has 12 residues. Trimming removed 10 bases from V and 5 bases from J; junction bases left unmatched: 7. CDR3 sequence (DNA): TGTGCCACTCTGGACAGGACTTATGGCTACACCTTC. Protein product: CATLDRTYGYTF.

The V call is TRBV19, the J call TRBJ1-1; D not resolved. The CDR3 is 14 amino acids. V lost 3 bases to trimming and J lost 2 bases, with 10 bases between them. Germline CDR1 is LNHDA and CDR2 is SQIVND (reference sequence). DNA of the CDR3: TGTGCCAGTAGTATTTTGAGGCTTAACACTGAAGCTTTCTTT. This codes for CASSILRLNTEAFF.

The chain couples TRBV20-1 to TRBJ2-5; tentative D call: TRBD2 (6 bases). Germline V CDR1 and CDR2: DFQATT, SNEGSKA (reference sequence). This CDR3 is built from 15 residues. With 3 bases removed from V and 1 base from J, the gap between germline ends came to 15 bases. The CDR3 loop reads CSASWDSEIQETQYF. The CDR3 bases are TGCAGTGCTAGTTGGGACTCTGAGATCCAAGAGACCCAGTACTTC.

The chain is built from TRBV5-4 and TRBJ2-1, with D uncertain. Trimming removed 4 bases from V and 0 bases from J, with 8 bases in between. This CDR3 comprises 14 residues. CDR1 and CDR2 from the germline V gene are SGHNT and YYREEE (reference sequence). The CDR3 region has the DNA TGTGCCAGCAGCAAAGACTCCTCCTACAATGAGCAGTTCTTC. It yields the protein CASSKDSSYNEQFF.

The rearrangement uses TRBV11-3 and TRBJ2-1, with TRBD2 as a possible D gene (5 bases). This CDR3 spans 14 amino acids. The V end lost 5 bases, the J end lost 6 bases, and 14 bases lay between the germline ends. Germline CDR1 reads SGHNT; CDR2 reads YENEEA. Here the CDR3 reads CASSPRERVNEQFF. CDR3 DNA sequence: TGTGCCAGCAGCCCCCGGGAACGGGTCAATGAGCAGTTCTTC.

This clone was counted a few times. The rearrangement uses TRBV30 and TRBJ1-1, with a tentative D call TRBD1 (5 bases). V was pared by 4 bases and J by 4 bases, with 16 bases between. In germline, CDR1 is GTSNPN, CDR2 SVGIG (reference sequence). The CDR3 spans 14 residues. DNA of the CDR3: TGTGCCTGGACCCCCCAGGGTTGGGGCACTGAAGCTTTCTTT. Residues: CAWTPQGWGTEAFF.

This clone has only one observation. The chain joins TRBV3-1 (or the pseudogene TRBV3-2) to TRBJ2-1; no definite D call. The V gene's germline CDR1 is LGHDT and CDR2 YNNKEL (reference sequence). This CDR3 contains 15 residues. V lost 2 bases and J lost 0, with 8 bases in between. The DNA of the CDR3 is TGTGCCAGCAGCCAAACGACATTCTCCTACAATGAGCAGTTCTTC. Encoded protein: CASSQTTFSYNEQFF.

The gene calls are TRBV30 and TRBJ1-2; D gene ambiguous. The CDR3 loop spans 14 amino acids. Germline CDR1 is GTSNPN and CDR2 is SVGIG (reference sequence). V lost 4 bases and J lost 5, with 17 bases in between. CDR3 residues: CAWNEKNFRYGYTF. CDR3 coding DNA: TGTGCCTGGAACGAGAAGAACTTTCGTTATGGCTACACCTTC.

The V gene is TRBV11-2, the J gene TRBJ2-1; 10 nucleotides match TRBD2. CDR3 length: 16 amino acids. Trimming removed 1 base from V and 10 bases from J; junction bases left unmatched: 10. The germline V gene has CDR1 SGHAT and CDR2 FQNNGV. The CDR3 region has the DNA TGTGCCAGCAGCTTAGGGGCACTAGCGGGACGCAGGGAGCAGTTCTTC. Protein: CASSLGALAGRREQFF.